This T cell receptor beta chain was sequenced during a study of cytotoxic CD8 clonotypes in ibrutinib-treated CLL. Overall study results and limits: Public clonotypes were rare and shrank or held steady on treatment.

Comments on this clone: What it binds is not known.

Profiled with immunoSEQ multiplex PCR; TCRdb holds only in-frame clones, not every one. The repertoire has more than 110,000 clones, under 95% of them found once; the top ten carry about a tenth. Looked up from germline, CDR1 is SGHNT and CDR2 is YYREEE (reference sequence). The CDR3 has 15 residues. V was cut by 5 bases and J by 3 bases, with 17 bases left in between. The starting material was PBMCs, obtained after 12 months of ibrutinib treatment. This chain uses TRBV5-4 with TRBJ1-1, with TRBD1 as a possible D gene (5 bases). The sequence came from a human donor with chronic lymphocytic leukemia. CDR3 region: CASSPQVFGDTEAFF. The CDR3 region has the DNA TGTGCCAGCAGTCCACAGGTGTTCGGCGACACTGAAGCTTTCTTT.